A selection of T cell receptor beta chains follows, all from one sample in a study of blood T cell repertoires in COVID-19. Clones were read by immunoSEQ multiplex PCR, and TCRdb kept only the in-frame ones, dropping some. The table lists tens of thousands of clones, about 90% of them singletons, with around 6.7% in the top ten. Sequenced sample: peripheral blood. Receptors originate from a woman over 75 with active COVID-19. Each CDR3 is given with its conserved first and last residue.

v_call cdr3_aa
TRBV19 CASSIGAQGGGGPQHF
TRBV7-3 CASSWDSGLRNEQFF
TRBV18 CASSPELETQYF
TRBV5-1 CASSLRLGGVGELFF
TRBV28 CASTLRGPGGQTQYF
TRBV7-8 CASSSERASGGIQYF
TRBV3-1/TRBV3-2 CASSQLLAGGPGQETQYF
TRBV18 CASSDLGNQPQHF
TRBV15 CATSRDRVANQPQHF
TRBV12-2 CASRFPRRVGQFF
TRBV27 CASSHGVRGSGANVLTF
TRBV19 CASSIIGGRAYEQYF
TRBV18 CASSRTTGGREKLFF
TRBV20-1 CSASIAGGPVNKNIQYF
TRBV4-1 CASSPPGASGYNEQFF
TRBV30 CAWTRTGYTEAFF